This T cell receptor (beta chain) was profiled in a study of patients and donors after allogeneic stem cell transplantation. In TCRdb, the RT-PCR reads were re-called with MiXCR into one record per CDR3 protein. This sample yields about 200,000 distinct CDR3 sequences, of which less than 45% are seen a single time; less than 40% belongs to the top ten. This clonotype was seen more than once but under ten times. CDR3 length: 15 residues. V lost 6 bases and J 3 bases, leaving 17 bases between the germline ends. The specimen was blood, either unsorted or a sorted T cell fraction (not recorded which). The chain recombines TRBV12-3 or TRBV12-4 with TRBJ1-2, with D tentatively TRBD1 (5 bases). The receptor comes from a human donor who was either an allogeneic HSCT recipient or a stem cell or donor lymphocyte infusion donor (not recorded which). It is not recorded whose cells these are; they may come from a transplant donor. CDR3 DNA: TGTGCCAGCAGGGGGGGACTCCTTAGGGACTATGGCTACACCTTC. This encodes CASRGGLLRDYGYTF.